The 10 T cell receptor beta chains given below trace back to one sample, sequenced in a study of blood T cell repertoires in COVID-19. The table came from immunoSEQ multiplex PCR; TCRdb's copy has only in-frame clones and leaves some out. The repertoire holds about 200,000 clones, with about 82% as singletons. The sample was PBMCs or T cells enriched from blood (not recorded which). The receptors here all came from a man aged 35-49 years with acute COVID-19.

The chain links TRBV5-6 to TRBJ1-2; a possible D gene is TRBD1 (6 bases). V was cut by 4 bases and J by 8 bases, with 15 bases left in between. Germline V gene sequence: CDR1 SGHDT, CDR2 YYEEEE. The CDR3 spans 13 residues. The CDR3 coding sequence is TGTGCCAGCAGCAAGTACAGGGAGGGGGGCTACACCTTC. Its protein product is CASSKYREGGYTF.

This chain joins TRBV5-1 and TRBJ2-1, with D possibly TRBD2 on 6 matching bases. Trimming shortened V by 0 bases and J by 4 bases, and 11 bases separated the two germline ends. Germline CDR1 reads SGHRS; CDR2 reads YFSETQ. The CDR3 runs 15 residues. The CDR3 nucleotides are TGCGCCAGCAGCTTGGCGGGAGTAGAGTACAATGAGCAGTTCTTC. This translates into CASSLAGVEYNEQFF.

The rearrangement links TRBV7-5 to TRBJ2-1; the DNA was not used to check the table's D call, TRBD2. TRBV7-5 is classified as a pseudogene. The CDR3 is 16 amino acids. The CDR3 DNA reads TGTGCCAGAAGCTTGCGGGACGGATTCGCCTACAATGAGCAGTTCTTC. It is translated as CARSLRDGFAYNEQFF.

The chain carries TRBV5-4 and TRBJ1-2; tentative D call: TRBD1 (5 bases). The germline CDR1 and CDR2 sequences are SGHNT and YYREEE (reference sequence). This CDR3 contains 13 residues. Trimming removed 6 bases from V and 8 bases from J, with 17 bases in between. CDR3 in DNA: TGTGCCAGCACCCTTTTCCTGGGGCAGGGCTACACCTTC. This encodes CASTLFLGQGYTF.

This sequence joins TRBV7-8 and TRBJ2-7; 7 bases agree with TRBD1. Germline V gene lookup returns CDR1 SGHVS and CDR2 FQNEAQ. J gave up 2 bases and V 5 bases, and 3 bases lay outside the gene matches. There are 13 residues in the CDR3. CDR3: CASSETGTYEQYF. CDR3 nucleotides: TGTGCCAGCAGCGAGACAGGGACCTACGAGCAGTACTTC.

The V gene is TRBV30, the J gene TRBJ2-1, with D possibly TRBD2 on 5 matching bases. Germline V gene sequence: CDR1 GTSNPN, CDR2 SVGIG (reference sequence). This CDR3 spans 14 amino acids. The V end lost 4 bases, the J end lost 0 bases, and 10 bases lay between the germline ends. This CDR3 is CAWNLGSSYNEQFF. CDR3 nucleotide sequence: TGTGCCTGGAATCTGGGGAGCTCCTACAATGAGCAGTTCTTC. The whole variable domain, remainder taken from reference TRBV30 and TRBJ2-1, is SQTIHQWPATLVQPVGSPLSLECTVEGTSNPNLYWYRQAAGRGLQLLFYSVGIGQISSEVPQNLSASRPQDRQFILSSKKLLLSDSGFYLCAWNLGSSYNEQFFGPGTRLTVL.

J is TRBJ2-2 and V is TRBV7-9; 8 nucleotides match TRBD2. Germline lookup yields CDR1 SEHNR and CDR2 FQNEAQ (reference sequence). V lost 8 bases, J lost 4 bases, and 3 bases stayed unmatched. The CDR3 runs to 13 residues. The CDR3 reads CASVRGGTGELFF. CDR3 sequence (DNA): TGTGCCAGCGTCCGGGGGGGCACCGGGGAGCTGTTTTTT.

The CDR3 DNA sequence: TGCGCCAGCAGCTATGGGACTCCTAAAGAGACCCAGTACTTC. Translated, it gives CASSYGTPKETQYF. This chain joins TRBV5-1 and TRBJ2-5, with D tentatively TRBD2 (6 bases). The CDR3 length is 14 residues. Germline V gene data show CDR1 as SGHRS and CDR2 as YFSETQ. V gave up 3 bases and J gave up 3 bases, with 12 bases separating them.

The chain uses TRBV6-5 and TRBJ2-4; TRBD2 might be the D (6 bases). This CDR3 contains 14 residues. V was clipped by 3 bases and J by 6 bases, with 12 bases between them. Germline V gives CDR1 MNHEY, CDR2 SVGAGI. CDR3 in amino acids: CASSYRDGRNIQYF. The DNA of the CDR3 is TGTGCCAGCAGTTATAGAGACGGGAGAAACATTCAGTACTTC.

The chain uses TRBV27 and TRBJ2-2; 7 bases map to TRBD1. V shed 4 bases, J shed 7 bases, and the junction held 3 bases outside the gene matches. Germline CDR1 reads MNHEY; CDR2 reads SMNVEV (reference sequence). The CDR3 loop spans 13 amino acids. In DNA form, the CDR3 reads TGTGCCAGCAGTTCACAGGGGAACGGGGAGCTGTTTTTT. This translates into CASSSQGNGELFF.